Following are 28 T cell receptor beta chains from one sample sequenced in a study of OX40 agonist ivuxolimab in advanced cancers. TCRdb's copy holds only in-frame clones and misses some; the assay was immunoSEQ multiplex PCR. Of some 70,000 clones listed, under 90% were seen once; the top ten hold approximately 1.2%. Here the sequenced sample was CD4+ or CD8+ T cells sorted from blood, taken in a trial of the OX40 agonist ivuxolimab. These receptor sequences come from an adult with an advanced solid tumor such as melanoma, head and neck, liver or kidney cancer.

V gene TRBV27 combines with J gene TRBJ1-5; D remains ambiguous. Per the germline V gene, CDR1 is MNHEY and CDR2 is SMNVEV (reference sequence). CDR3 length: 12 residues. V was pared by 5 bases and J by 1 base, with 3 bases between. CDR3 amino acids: CASSTSNQPQHF. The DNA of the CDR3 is TGTGCCAGCAGTACCAGCAATCAGCCCCAGCATTTT.

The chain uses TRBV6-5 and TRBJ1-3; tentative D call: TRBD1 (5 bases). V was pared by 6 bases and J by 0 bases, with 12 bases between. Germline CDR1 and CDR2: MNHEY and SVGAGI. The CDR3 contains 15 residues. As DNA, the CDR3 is TGTGCCAGCAGCCGGGACCCATCCTCTGGAAACACCATATATTTT. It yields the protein CASSRDPSSGNTIYF.

CDR3 protein: CASSLDSRGWETEAFF. The DNA of the CDR3 is TGCGCCAGCAGCTTGGATAGCCGTGGTTGGGAGACTGAAGCTTTCTTT. V is TRBV5-1 and J is TRBJ1-1; D is undetermined. The CDR3 length is 16 residues. Germline-derived CDR1 and CDR2 are SGHRS and YFSETQ. V was trimmed by 0 bases and J by 5 bases, leaving 17 bases between them.

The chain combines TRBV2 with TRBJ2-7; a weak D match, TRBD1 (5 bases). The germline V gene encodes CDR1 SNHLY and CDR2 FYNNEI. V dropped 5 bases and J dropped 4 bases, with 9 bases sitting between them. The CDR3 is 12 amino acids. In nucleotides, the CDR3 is TGTGCCAGCAGTACCCAGGGTTACGAGCAGTACTTC. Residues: CASSTQGYEQYF.

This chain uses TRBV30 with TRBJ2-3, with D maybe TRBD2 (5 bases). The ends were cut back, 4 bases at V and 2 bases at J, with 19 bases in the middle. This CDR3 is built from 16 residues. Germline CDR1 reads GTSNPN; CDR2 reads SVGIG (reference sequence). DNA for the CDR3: TGTGCCTGGACCCGCGGGTCGGCAGGCTCCACAGATACGCAGTATTTT. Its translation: CAWTRGSAGSTDTQYF. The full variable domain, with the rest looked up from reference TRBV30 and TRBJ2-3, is SQTIHQWPATLVQPVGSPLSLECTVEGTSNPNLYWYRQAAGRGLQLLFYSVGIGQISSEVPQNLSASRPQDRQFILSSKKLLLSDSGFYLCAWTRGSAGSTDTQYFGPGTRLTVL.

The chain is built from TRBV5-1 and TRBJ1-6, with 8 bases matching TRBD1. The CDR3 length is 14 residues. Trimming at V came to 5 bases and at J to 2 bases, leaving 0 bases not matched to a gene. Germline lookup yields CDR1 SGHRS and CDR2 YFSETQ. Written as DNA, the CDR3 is TGCGCCAGCAGACAGGGGGCCTATAATTCACCCCTCCACTTT. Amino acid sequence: CASRQGAYNSPLHF.

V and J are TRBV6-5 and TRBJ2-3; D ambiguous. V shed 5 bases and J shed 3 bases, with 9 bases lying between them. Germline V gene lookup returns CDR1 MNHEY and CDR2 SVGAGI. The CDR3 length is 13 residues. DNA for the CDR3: TGTGCCAGCAGTGCCCAATTAACAGATACGCAGTATTTT. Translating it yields CASSAQLTDTQYF.

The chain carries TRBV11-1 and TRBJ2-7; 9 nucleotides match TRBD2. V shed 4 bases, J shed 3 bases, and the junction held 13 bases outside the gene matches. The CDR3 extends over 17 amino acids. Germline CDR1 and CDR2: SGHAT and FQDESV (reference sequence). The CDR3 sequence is CASSSPPLSGGRYEQYF. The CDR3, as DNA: TGTGCCAGCAGCTCACCCCCCCTTAGCGGGGGCCGCTACGAGCAGTACTTC.

As DNA, the CDR3 is TGTGCCAGCAGGGGCGGGACAGGGTCCGGGGAGCTGTTTTTT. Protein: CASRGGTGSGELFF. The J gene is TRBJ2-2, the V gene TRBV6-6; 9 nucleotides align to TRBD1. CDR1 and CDR2 from the germline V gene are MNHNY and SVGAGI (reference sequence). V was clipped by 6 bases and J by 6 bases; unmatched bases: 5. This CDR3 spans 14 amino acids.

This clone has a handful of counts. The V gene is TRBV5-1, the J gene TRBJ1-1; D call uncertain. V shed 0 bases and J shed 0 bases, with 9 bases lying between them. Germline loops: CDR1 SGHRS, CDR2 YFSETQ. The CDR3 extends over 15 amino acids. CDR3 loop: CASSLGRLMNTEAFF. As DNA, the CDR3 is TGCGCCAGCAGCTTGGGCCGGCTGATGAACACTGAAGCTTTCTTT.

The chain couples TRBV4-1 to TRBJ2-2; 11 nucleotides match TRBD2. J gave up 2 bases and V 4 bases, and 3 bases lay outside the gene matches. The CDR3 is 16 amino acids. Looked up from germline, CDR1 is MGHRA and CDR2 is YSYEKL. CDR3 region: CASSRGLADNTGELFF. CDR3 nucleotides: TGCGCCAGCAGCCGGGGACTAGCGGACAACACCGGGGAGCTGTTTTTT.

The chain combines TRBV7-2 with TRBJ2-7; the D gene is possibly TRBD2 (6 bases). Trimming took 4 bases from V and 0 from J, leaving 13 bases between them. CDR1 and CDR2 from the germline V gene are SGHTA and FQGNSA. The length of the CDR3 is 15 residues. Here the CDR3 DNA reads TGTGCCAGCAGCTGGGGACTCTTGAGCTCCTACGAGCAGTACTTC. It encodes CASSWGLLSSYEQYF.

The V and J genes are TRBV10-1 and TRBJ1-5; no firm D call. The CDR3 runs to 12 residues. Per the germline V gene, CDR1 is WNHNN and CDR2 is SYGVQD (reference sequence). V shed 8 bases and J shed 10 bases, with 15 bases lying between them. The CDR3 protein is CASLASIIPQHF. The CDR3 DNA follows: TGCGCCAGCCTGGCCTCAATCATCCCCCAGCATTTT.

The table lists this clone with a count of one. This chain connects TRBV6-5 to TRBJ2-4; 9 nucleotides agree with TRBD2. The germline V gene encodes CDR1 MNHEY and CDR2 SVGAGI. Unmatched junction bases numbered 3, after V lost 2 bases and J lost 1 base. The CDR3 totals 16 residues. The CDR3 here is CASSYTGLAAKNIQYF. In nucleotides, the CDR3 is TGTGCCAGCAGTTACACTGGACTAGCGGCCAAAAACATTCAGTACTTC.

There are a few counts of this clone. The CDR3 reads CASSYLWDSTDTQYF. The CDR3 region has the DNA TGTGCCAGCAGTTACTTATGGGACAGCACAGATACGCAGTATTTT. The chain links TRBV6-5 to TRBJ2-3; either TRBD1 or TRBD2 may supply D (5 bases each). There are 15 residues in the CDR3. Germline-derived CDR1 and CDR2 are MNHEY and SVGAGI. V was clipped by 1 base and J by 0 bases, with 8 bases between them.

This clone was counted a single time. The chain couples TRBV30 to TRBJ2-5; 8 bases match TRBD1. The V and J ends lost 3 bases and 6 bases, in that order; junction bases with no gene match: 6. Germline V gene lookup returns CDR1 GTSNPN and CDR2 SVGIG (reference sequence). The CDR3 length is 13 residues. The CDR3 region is CAWRATGEKTQYF. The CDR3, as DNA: TGTGCCTGGAGGGCGACAGGGGAAAAGACCCAGTACTTC.

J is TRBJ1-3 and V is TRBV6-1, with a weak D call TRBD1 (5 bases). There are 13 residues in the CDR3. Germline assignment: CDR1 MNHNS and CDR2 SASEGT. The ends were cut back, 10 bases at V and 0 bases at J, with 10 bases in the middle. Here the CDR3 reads CATGGSSGNTIYF. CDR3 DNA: TGTGCCACCGGGGGGTCCTCTGGAAACACCATATATTTT.

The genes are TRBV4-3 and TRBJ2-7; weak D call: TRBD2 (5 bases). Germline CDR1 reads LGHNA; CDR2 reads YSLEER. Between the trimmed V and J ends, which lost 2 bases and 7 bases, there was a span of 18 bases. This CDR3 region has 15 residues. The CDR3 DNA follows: TGCGCCAGCAGCCAAATCTCCGGGGATTTTCGAGAGCAGTACTTC. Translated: CASSQISGDFREQYF.

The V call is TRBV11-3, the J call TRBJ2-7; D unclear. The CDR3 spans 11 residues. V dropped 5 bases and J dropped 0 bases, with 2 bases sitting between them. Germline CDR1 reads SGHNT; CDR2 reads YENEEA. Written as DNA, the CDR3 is TGTGCCAGCAGCCCCTCCTACGAGCAGTACTTC. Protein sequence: CASSPSYEQYF.

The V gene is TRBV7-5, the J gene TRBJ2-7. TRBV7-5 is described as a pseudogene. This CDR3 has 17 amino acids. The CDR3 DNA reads TGTGTCAGAAGATCAATTGTTCAGGGTGCAGCGGCCTACGAGCAGTACTTC. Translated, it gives CVRRSIVQGAAAYEQYF.

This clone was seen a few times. This CDR3 reads CASSQGLAGKGEQFF. The CDR3 DNA is TGTGCCAGCAGCCAAGGACTAGCGGGGAAGGGGGAGCAGTTCTTC. J is TRBJ2-1 and V is TRBV14, with 11 bases matching TRBD2. Germline values: CDR1 SGHDN, CDR2 FVKESK. This CDR3 is built from 15 residues. V dropped 1 base and J dropped 10; count of bases not matched to a gene: 6.

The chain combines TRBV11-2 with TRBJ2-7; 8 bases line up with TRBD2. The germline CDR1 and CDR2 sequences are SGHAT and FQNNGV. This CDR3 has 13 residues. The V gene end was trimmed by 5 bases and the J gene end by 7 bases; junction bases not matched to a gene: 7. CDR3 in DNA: TGTGCCAGCAGCCCCCGGGTAGCGGGGGAGCAGTACTTC. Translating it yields CASSPRVAGEQYF.

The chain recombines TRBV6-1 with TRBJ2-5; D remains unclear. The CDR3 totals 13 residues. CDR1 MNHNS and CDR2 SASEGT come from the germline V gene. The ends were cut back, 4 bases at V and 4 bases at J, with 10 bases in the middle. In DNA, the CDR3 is TGTGCCAGCAGTGGCGGCCGAGGAGAGACCCAGTACTTC. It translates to CASSGGRGETQYF.

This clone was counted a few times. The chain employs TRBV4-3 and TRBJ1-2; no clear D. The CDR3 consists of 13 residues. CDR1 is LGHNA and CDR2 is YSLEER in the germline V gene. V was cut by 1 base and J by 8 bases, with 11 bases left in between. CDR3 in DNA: TGCGCCAGCAGCCAAGTGGTCAATGGCGGCTACACCTTC. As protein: CASSQVVNGGYTF.

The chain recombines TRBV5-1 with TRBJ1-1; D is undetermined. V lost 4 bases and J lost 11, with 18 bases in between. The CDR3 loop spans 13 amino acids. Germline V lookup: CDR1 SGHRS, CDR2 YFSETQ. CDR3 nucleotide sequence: TGCGCCAGCAGCGTGGACGGAGGCCTAGGCGCTTTCTTT. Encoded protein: CASSVDGGLGAFF.

CDR3 coding DNA: TGCAGTGCCTGGGGGGGGATTGAGCAGTTCTTC. Protein product: CSAWGGIEQFF. The chain recombines TRBV20-1 with TRBJ2-1, with 7 bases identical to TRBD2. The CDR3 sequence is 11 residues long. V shed 6 bases and J 9 bases; nucleotides not matched to a gene: 5. CDR1 DFQATT and CDR2 SNEGSKA come from the germline V gene (reference sequence).

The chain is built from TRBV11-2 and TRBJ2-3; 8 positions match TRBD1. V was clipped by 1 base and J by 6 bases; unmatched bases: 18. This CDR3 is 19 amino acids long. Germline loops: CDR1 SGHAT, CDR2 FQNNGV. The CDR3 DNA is TGTGCCAGCAGCTTAGTACGGGGCAGGGGGCTATTACTCTCGGATACGCAGTATTTT. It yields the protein CASSLVRGRGLLLSDTQYF.

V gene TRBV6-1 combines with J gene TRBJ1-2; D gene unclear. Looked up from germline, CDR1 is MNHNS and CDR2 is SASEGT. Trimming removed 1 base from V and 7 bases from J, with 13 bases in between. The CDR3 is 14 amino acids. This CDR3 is CASSEGGKSSGYTF. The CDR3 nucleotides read TGTGCCAGCAGTGAAGGTGGGAAATCTAGTGGCTACACCTTC.